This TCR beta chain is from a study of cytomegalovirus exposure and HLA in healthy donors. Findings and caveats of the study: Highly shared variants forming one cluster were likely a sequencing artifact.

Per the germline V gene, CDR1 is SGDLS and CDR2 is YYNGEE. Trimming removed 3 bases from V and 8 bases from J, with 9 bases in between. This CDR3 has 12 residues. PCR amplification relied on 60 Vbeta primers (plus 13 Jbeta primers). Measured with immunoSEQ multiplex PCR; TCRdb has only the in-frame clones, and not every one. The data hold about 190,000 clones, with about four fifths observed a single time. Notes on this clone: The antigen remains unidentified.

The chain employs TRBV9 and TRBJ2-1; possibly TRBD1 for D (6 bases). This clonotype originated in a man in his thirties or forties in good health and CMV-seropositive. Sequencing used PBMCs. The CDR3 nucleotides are TGTGCCAGCAGCGCCCAGGGGCATGAGCAGTTCTTC. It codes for CASSAQGHEQFF.